Presented here are 32 T cell receptor beta chains from one specimen sequenced in a study of T cell responses to AZD1222 COVID-19 vaccine (dated by TCRdb to the early 2020s). Reading the label with the study, this specimen's time point is: baseline before first vaccination. Libraries were built with the immunoSEQ multiplex PCR assay. The table was pulled from immuneACCESS by TCRdb, which kept in-frame rearrangements only. Such tables lose some clones; where checked, under half of the loss comes from unresolved V genes, and the rest has no known cause. This sample comprises 120,000 or so clones, around 90% of them detected only once. The ten largest clones add up to about 29% of the sample. The sample here was peripheral blood, taken on day 0 of AZD1222 vaccination. All receptors come from an adult in good health.

This chain joins TRBV15 and TRBJ2-7; 8 nucleotides agree with TRBD2. The CDR3 spans 14 residues. Trimming removed 5 bases from V and 3 bases from J; junction bases left unmatched: 6. CDR1 is LNHNV, CDR2 YYDKDF, per germline (reference sequence). DNA of the CDR3: TGTGCCACCAGCGTCGCGGGACTAGTCTACGAGCAGTACTTC. Translation gives CATSVAGLVYEQYF.

The chain carries TRBV19 and TRBJ2-5, with D unclear. CDR1 is LNHDA, CDR2 SQIVND, per germline (reference sequence). The CDR3 has 11 amino acids. The V end was cut by 3 bases, the J end by 4 bases, with 3 bases between. The CDR3 spells CASSIAETQYF. CDR3 bases: TGTGCCAGTAGTATCGCAGAGACCCAGTACTTC.

This clone came up once. The rearrangement joins TRBV5-1 to TRBJ2-6; a possible D gene is TRBD2 (5 bases). Germline V gene data show CDR1 as SGHRS and CDR2 as YFSETQ. With 3 bases removed from V and 2 bases from J, the gap between germline ends came to 18 bases. This CDR3 is 18 amino acids long. CDR3 nucleotides: TGCGCCAGCAGCTCCTCCTCCGGGATTAGTGCTGGGGCCAACGTCCTGACTTTC. Protein: CASSSSSGISAGANVLTF. The whole variable domain, remainder taken from reference TRBV5-1 and TRBJ2-6, is KAGVTQTPRYLIKTRGQQVTLSCSPISGHRSVSWYQQTPGQGLQFLFEYFSETQRNKGNFPGRFSGRQFSNSRSEMNVSTLELGDSALYLCASSSSSGISAGANVLTFGAGSRLTVL.

CDR3 in DNA: TGTGCCAGCGGGTTTAGCAATCAGCCCCAGCATTTT. This translates into CASGFSNQPQHF. The chain uses TRBV27 and TRBJ1-5; D gene unclear. Trimming stripped 8 bases from V and 0 bases from J, with 5 bases between. This CDR3 has 12 amino acids. Germline loops: CDR1 MNHEY, CDR2 SMNVEV (reference sequence).

The V call is TRBV30, the J call TRBJ1-1; no reliable D call. CDR3 length: 14 amino acids. V was shortened by 0 bases and J by 5 bases, with 13 bases between the two germline ends. CDR1 is GTSNPN, CDR2 SVGIG, per germline (reference sequence). In DNA, the CDR3 is TGTGCCTGGAGTGTTAGTGGGCTAAGGACTGAAGCTTTCTTT. The encoded protein is CAWSVSGLRTEAFF.

The chain employs TRBV4-2 and TRBJ2-7; 9 bases are shared with TRBD1. Trimming removed 3 bases from V and 0 bases from J; junction bases left unmatched: 3. The CDR3 has 15 amino acids. CDR1 LGHNA and CDR2 YNFKEQ come from the germline V gene. CDR3 nucleotide sequence: TGTGCCAGCAGCCAGTCGACAGGGGGCTCCTACGAGCAGTACTTC. This codes for CASSQSTGGSYEQYF.

V usage is TRBV5-1 and J usage is TRBJ2-3, with TRBD1 identical over 7 bases. The junction had 11 bases not matched to a gene; V was cut back by 4 bases and J by 0 bases. This CDR3 has 17 residues. Germline loops: CDR1 SGHRS, CDR2 YFSETQ. The CDR3 region has the DNA TGCGCCAGCAGCCCATCTGGACAGGCTTATAGCACAGATACGCAGTATTTT. The encoded protein is CASSPSGQAYSTDTQYF.

The chain uses TRBV6-5 and TRBJ2-2; 9 nucleotides agree with TRBD1. V trimming: 1 base; J trimming: 6 bases; junction bases outside the gene matches: 6. The CDR3 covers 16 residues. The germline V gene has CDR1 MNHEY and CDR2 SVGAGI. The CDR3: CASSYFITGGPGELFF. In DNA form, the CDR3 reads TGTGCCAGCAGTTACTTCATTACAGGGGGCCCCGGGGAGCTGTTTTTT.

The CDR3 loop is CASSLAQRVEQYF. The CDR3 DNA is TGTGCCAGCAGTTTAGCGCAAAGGGTCGAGCAGTACTTC. The chain joins TRBV12-3 or TRBV12-4 to TRBJ2-7; no firm D call. This CDR3 spans 13 amino acids. Deletions cut 0 bases from V and 6 bases from J, with 9 bases between.

The rearrangement uses TRBV7-2 and TRBJ2-5; D may be TRBD1 or TRBD2 (5 bases each). CDR3 size: 14 residues. Trimming stripped 5 bases from V and 7 bases from J, with 17 bases between. Germline loops: CDR1 SGHTA, CDR2 FQGNSA. The CDR3 DNA is TGTGCCAGCAGCCAAGGGACGGTCTTGGGGACCCAGTACTTC. Amino acid sequence: CASSQGTVLGTQYF.

The chain has TRBV18 and TRBJ1-3; D not resolved. CDR3 length: 17 amino acids. The germline V and J ends were trimmed by 4 bases and 0 bases, with 16 bases remaining between them. In germline, CDR1 is KGHSH, CDR2 LQKENI. The CDR3 coding sequence is TGTGCCAGCTCACTTCGTGAGGTCTCGAGCTCTGGAAACACCATATATTTT. The encoded protein is CASSLREVSSSGNTIYF.

This chain uses TRBV2 with TRBJ2-7, with D perhaps matching TRBD1 (7 bases). The CDR3 loop spans 15 amino acids. V gave up 3 bases and J gave up 5 bases, with 17 bases separating them. Germline-derived CDR1 and CDR2 are SNHLY and FYNNEI. In nucleotides, the CDR3 is TGTGCCAGCAGTGACGCGGGACAGCTAGGAAACGAGCAGTACTTC. Translating it yields CASSDAGQLGNEQYF.

The chain links TRBV27 to TRBJ2-2; 11 nucleotides agree with TRBD1. Germline V gives CDR1 MNHEY, CDR2 SMNVEV (reference sequence). Unmatched junction bases numbered 7, after V lost 3 bases and J lost 1 base. This CDR3 is 18 amino acids long. This CDR3 is CASSFWDRGFENTGELFF. CDR3 DNA: TGTGCCAGCAGTTTCTGGGACAGGGGGTTCGAGAACACCGGGGAGCTGTTTTTT.

The genes are TRBV1 and TRBJ2-3; TRBD1 reflects the table's D call only, with no check against the DNA. TRBV1 is a pseudogene segment. CDR3 length: 18 amino acids. The CDR3 DNA is TGCACCAGCAGCCAATCCCGAGGACAGGGGTATGGCACAGATACGCAGTATTTT. Amino acids: CTSSQSRGQGYGTDTQYF.

The J gene is TRBJ2-1, the V gene TRBV27; 7 nucleotides align to TRBD1. J lost 4 bases, V lost 6 bases, and 3 bases had no gene match. Germline V gene data show CDR1 as MNHEY and CDR2 as SMNVEV (reference sequence). The CDR3 loop spans 13 amino acids. The CDR3 nucleotides read TGTGCCAGCAGCCGGGACAGTTACAATGAGCAGTTCTTC. Its translation is CASSRDSYNEQFF.

This sequence joins TRBV6-5 and TRBJ2-4; TRBD1 aligns across 9 bases. The V gene's germline CDR1 is MNHEY and CDR2 SVGAGI. The ends lost 5 bases at V and 4 bases at J; junction bases unmatched: 3. The CDR3 has 14 amino acids. CDR3 in amino acids: CASSPGTGKNIQYF. CDR3 bases: TGTGCCAGCAGTCCCGGGACAGGGAAAAACATTCAGTACTTC.

The CDR3 nucleotides read TGTGCCAGTAGTCCCGGCGGGCGGCTGAATGAGCAGTTCTTC. It encodes CASSPGGRLNEQFF. The genes are TRBV19 and TRBJ2-1, with D perhaps matching TRBD2 (5 bases). V lost 5 bases, J lost 7 bases, and 15 bases lay in between. The CDR3 covers 14 residues. Germline CDR1 is LNHDA and CDR2 is SQIVND (reference sequence).

This chain joins TRBV2 and TRBJ2-7; D remains unclear. The V and J ends lost 1 base and 3 bases respectively, with 7 bases between them. CDR1 and CDR2 (germline): SNHLY, FYNNEI. CDR3 size: 13 residues. The CDR3 sequence is CASSEGPYYEQYF. The DNA of the CDR3 is TGTGCCAGCAGTGAAGGACCGTACTACGAGCAGTACTTC.

The chain joins TRBV3-1 (or the pseudogene TRBV3-2) to TRBJ2-1, with 8 positions matching TRBD2. Trimming cost V 3 bases and J 7 bases; bases outside gene matches: 14. The CDR3 sequence is 17 residues long. Germline loops: CDR1 LGHDT, CDR2 YNNKEL (reference sequence). CDR3 protein: CASSQMGGLGDKNEQFF. The DNA of the CDR3 is TGTGCCAGCAGCCAGATGGGGGGACTAGGAGATAAGAATGAGCAGTTCTTC.

The chain has TRBV5-1 and TRBJ2-5; TRBD1 aligns across 7 bases. J gave up 3 bases and V 0 bases, and 5 bases lay outside the gene matches. The CDR3 consists of 15 residues. Germline CDR1 SGHRS, CDR2 YFSETQ. For the CDR3, the DNA is TGCGCCAGCAGCTTGGGGTCAGGGGGAGAAGAGACCCAGTACTTC. Amino acid sequence: CASSLGSGGEETQYF.

This chain connects TRBV7-9 to TRBJ1-3, with TRBD1 matching 7 bases. This CDR3 spans 16 amino acids. Germline V gene data show CDR1 as SEHNR and CDR2 as FQNEAQ (reference sequence). J was trimmed by 0 bases and V by 3 bases; bases with no gene match: 5. In DNA, the CDR3 is TGTGCCAGCAGCTTTTGGGACAGCGTCTCTGGAAACACCATATATTTT. It codes for CASSFWDSVSGNTIYF.

The chain carries TRBV7-7 and TRBJ2-5, with 9 bases that match TRBD1. Per germline, CDR1 SSHAT and CDR2 FNYEAQ (reference sequence). This CDR3 has 15 amino acids. For the CDR3, the DNA is TGTACTAGCAGCTTAGGACAGGGGATAGGAGAGACCCAGTACTTC. It is translated as CTSSLGQGIGETQYF.

The V call is TRBV2, the J call TRBJ1-5; possible D gene TRBD1, 6 bases. V was trimmed by 5 bases and J by 1 base, leaving 9 bases between them. The CDR3 spans 14 residues. CDR1 is SNHLY and CDR2 is FYNNEI in the germline V gene. This chain's CDR3 is CASSRDRSNQPQHF. CDR3 sequence (DNA): TGTGCCAGCAGTCGAGACAGGAGCAATCAGCCCCAGCATTTT. The full variable domain, in which reference TRBV2 and TRBJ1-5 provide the parts outside the CDR3, is EPEVTQTPSHQVTQMGQEVILRCVPISNHLYFYWYRQILGQKVEFLVSFYNNEISEKSEIFDDQFSVERPDGSNFTLKIRSTKLEDSAMYFCASSRDRSNQPQHFGDGTRLSIL.

The rearrangement uses TRBV4-2 and TRBJ1-1; no clear D. The CDR3 extends over 13 amino acids. Germline-derived CDR1 and CDR2 are LGHNA and YNFKEQ. The V and J ends lost 0 bases and 6 bases respectively, with 8 bases between them. The CDR3: CASSQEGSPEAFF. CDR3 coding DNA: TGTGCCAGCAGCCAAGAAGGGAGTCCTGAAGCTTTCTTT.

The V gene is TRBV6-5, the J gene TRBJ1-5, with D unresolved. Germline CDR1 and CDR2: MNHEY and SVGAGI. The CDR3 loop spans 14 amino acids. V dropped 7 bases and J dropped 0 bases, with 10 bases sitting between them. The CDR3 region has the DNA TGTGCCAGCAACACAGACTTTAGCAATCAGCCCCAGCATTTT. Residues: CASNTDFSNQPQHF.

The chain recombines TRBV6-1 with TRBJ2-3; 11 bases fit TRBD2. Trimming removed 4 bases from V and 2 bases from J; junction bases left unmatched: 5. The CDR3 runs 16 residues. Germline V gene lookup returns CDR1 MNHNS and CDR2 SASEGT. CDR3 in DNA: TGTGCCAGCAGTGGGGGACTAGCGGCGATCACAGATACGCAGTATTTT. This encodes CASSGGLAAITDTQYF.

This clone has just a few counts. CDR3 amino acids: CASSSLVGSQSEQYF. In nucleotides, the CDR3 is TGTGCCAGCAGCTCCCTAGTGGGATCTCAAAGCGAGCAGTACTTC. The chain employs TRBV7-2 and TRBJ2-7; D is ambiguous. This CDR3 has 15 residues. Germline CDR1 is SGHTA and CDR2 is FQGNSA. Trimming removed 4 bases at V and 6 bases at J, with 19 bases between.

This chain joins TRBV2 and TRBJ1-5, with D uncertain. Germline V gene lookup returns CDR1 SNHLY and CDR2 FYNNEI. The CDR3 consists of 14 residues. The germline V and J ends were trimmed by 3 bases and 0 bases, with 6 bases remaining between them. CDR3 sequence reads: CASSDSNSNQPQHF. CDR3 DNA: TGTGCCAGCAGTGACAGTAATAGCAATCAGCCCCAGCATTTT.

The J gene is TRBJ2-7, the V gene TRBV6-1; D unclear. Looked up from germline, CDR1 is MNHNS and CDR2 is SASEGT. The CDR3 is 14 amino acids. Trimming cost V 3 bases and J 0 bases, with 9 bases left between them. CDR3: CASSEGWSSYEQYF. Written as DNA, the CDR3 is TGTGCCAGCAGTGAGGGGTGGAGCTCCTACGAGCAGTACTTC.

This clone has only one observation. This chain uses TRBV6-6 with TRBJ2-2; D gene unclear. CDR3 size: 12 residues. V lost 8 bases and J lost 4, with 8 bases in between. The germline CDR1 and CDR2 sequences are MNHNY and SVGAGI (reference sequence). As DNA, the CDR3 is TGTGCCAGCGGCCGGGTCACCGGGGAGCTGTTTTTT. Protein sequence: CASGRVTGELFF.

The rearrangement uses TRBV28 and TRBJ1-6, with TRBD1 as a possible D gene (6 bases). With 3 bases removed from V and 6 bases from J, the gap between germline ends came to 9 bases. This CDR3 has 14 amino acids. Germline assignment: CDR1 MDHEN and CDR2 SYDVKM. Here the CDR3 DNA reads TGTGCCAGCAGTTTGGGACACGGTAATTCACCCCTCCACTTT. Encoded protein: CASSLGHGNSPLHF.

The chain is built from TRBV19 and TRBJ2-7, with a weak D call TRBD1 (6 bases). Germline V gene data show CDR1 as LNHDA and CDR2 as SQIVND (reference sequence). The V end lost 5 bases, the J end lost 2 bases, and 16 bases lay between the germline ends. The CDR3 sequence is 15 residues long. The CDR3 DNA reads TGTGCCAGTAGTGTATCCGTGGGGGCTACCTACGAGCAGTACTTC. Protein product: CASSVSVGATYEQYF.